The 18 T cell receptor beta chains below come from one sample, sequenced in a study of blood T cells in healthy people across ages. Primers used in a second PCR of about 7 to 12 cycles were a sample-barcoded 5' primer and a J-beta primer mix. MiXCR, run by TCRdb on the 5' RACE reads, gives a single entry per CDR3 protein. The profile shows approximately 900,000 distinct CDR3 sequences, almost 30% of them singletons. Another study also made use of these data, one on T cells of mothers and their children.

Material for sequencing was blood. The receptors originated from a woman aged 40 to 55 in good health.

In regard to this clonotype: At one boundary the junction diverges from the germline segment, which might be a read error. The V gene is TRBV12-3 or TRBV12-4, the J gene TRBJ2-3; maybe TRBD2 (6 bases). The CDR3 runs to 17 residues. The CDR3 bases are TGTGCCAGCAGTCTGGGGACTCGGAGGATGCATTCAGATGCGCAGTATTTT. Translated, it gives CASSLGTRRMHSDAQYF.

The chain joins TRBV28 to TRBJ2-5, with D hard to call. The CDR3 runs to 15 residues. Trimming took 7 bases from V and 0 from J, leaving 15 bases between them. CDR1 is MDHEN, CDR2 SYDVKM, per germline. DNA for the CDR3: TGTGCCAGCAACAGAGATCTGAACAACCAAGAGACCCAGTACTTC. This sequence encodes CASNRDLNNQETQYF.

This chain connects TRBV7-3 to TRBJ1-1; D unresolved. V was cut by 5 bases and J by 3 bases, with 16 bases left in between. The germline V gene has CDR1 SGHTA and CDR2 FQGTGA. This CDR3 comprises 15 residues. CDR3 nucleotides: TGTGCCAGCAGCAGAACAGCCACCTCGGACACTGAAGCTTTCTTT. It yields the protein CASSRTATSDTEAFF.

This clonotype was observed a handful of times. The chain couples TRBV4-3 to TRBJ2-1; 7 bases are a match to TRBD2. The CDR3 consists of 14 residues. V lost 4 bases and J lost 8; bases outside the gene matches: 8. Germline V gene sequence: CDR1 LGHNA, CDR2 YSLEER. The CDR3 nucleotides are TGCGCCAGCAGCCGAGGCTTACTAGCGCATGAGCAGTTCTTC. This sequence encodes CASSRGLLAHEQFF.

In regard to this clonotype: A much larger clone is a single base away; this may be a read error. Here the CDR3 reads CASSLDLRRTYEQYF. CDR3 in DNA: TGTGCCAGCAGCTTAGACCTCAGGAGGACCTACGAGCAGTACTTC. The chain combines TRBV7-8 with TRBJ2-1, with a possible D match to TRBD2 (5 bases). The better agreement between TRBJ2-7 and the DNA end casts doubt on the J call. Germline assignment: CDR1 SGHVS and CDR2 FQNEAQ. This CDR3 is 15 amino acids long.

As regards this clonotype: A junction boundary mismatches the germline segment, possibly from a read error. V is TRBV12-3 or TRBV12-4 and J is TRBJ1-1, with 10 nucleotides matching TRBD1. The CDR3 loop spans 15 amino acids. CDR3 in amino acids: CASSFGTGVKTEAFF. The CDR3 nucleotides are TGTGCCAGCAGTTTCGGGACAGGGGTGAAGACTGAAGCTTTCTTT.

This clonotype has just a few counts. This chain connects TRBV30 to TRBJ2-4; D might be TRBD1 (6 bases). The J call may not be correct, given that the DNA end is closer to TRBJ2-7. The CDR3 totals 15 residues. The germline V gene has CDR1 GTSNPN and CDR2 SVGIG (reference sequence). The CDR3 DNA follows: TGTGCCTGGAGTGGATCTGGCAGGGGATTGGGCGAGCAGTACTTC. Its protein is CAWSGSGRGLGEQYF.

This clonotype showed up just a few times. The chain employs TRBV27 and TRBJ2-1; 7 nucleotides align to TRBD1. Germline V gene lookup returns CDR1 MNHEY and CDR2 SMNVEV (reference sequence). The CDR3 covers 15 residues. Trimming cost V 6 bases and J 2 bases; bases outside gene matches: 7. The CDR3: CASRRQGLTYNEQFF. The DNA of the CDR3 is TGTGCCAGCAGGCGACAGGGCCTGACCTACAATGAGCAGTTCTTC.

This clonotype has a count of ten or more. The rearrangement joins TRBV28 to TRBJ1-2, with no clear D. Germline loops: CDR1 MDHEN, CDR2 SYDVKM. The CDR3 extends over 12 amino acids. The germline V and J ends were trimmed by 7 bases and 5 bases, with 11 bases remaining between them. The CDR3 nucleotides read TGTGCCAGCACCCAGGCGGGGTATGGCTACACCTTC. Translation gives CASTQAGYGYTF.

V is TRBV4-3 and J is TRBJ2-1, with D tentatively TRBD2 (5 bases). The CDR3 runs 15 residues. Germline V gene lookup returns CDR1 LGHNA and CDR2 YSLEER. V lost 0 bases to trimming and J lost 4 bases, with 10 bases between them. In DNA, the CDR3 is TGCGCCAGCAGCCAAGAAACCGGGGTTTACAATGAGCAGTTCTTC. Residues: CASSQETGVYNEQFF.

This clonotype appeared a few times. Here the CDR3 reads CASSFFRGSGFNSPLHF. In nucleotides, the CDR3 is TGTGCCAGCAGCTTCTTCCGAGGGTCGGGTTTTAATTCACCCCTCCACTTT. The chain links TRBV7-9 to TRBJ1-6; D is undetermined. This CDR3 is built from 17 residues. The germline V and J ends were trimmed by 3 bases and 6 bases, with 18 bases remaining between them. Germline CDR1 is SEHNR and CDR2 is FQNEAQ (reference sequence).

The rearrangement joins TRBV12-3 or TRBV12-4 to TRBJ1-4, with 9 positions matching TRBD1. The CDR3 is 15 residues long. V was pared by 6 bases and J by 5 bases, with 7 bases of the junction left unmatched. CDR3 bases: TGTGCCAGCAGAGACCCGACAGGGGGGAATGAAAAACTGTTTTTT. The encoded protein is CASRDPTGGNEKLFF.

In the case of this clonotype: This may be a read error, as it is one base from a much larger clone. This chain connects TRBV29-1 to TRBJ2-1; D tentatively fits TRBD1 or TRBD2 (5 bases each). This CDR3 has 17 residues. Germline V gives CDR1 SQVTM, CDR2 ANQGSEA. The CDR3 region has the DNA TGCAGCGTTGACCCTTACGGGGCCCCTAGCTCCTACAATAAGCAGTTCTTC. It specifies CSVDPYGAPSSYNKQFF.

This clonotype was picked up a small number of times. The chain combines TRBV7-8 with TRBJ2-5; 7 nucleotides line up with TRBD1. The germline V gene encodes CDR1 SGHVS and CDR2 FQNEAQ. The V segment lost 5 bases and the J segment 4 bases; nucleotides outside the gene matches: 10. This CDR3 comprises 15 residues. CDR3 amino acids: CASSPRTGNGETQYF. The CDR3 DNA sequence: TGTGCCAGCAGCCCACGGACAGGAAATGGAGAGACCCAGTACTTC.

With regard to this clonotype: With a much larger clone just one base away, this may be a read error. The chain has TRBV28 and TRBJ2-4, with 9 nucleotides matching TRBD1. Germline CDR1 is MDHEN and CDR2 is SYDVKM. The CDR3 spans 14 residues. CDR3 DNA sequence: TGTGCCTGCAGTCCAGGACAGGGGAGCGGCATTCAGTACTTC. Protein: CACSPGQGSGIQYF.

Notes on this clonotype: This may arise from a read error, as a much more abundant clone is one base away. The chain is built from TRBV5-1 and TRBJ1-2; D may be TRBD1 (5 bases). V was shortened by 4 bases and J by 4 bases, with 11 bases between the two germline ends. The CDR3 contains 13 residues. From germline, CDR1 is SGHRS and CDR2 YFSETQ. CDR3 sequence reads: CASSEGFSYGYTF. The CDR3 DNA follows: TGCGCCAGCAGCGAGGGGTTTAGCTATGGCTACACCTTC.

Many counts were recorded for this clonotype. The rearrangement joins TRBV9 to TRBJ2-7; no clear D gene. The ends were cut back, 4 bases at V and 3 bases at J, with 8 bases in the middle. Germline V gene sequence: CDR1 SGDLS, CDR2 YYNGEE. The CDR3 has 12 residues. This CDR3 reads CASSPEGYEQYF. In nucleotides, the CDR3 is TGTGCCAGCAGCCCTGAAGGCTACGAGCAGTACTTC.

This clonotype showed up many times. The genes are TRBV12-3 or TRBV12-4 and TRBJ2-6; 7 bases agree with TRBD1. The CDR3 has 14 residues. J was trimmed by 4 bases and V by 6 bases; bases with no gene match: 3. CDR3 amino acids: CASSGTVGANVLTF. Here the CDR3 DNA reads TGTGCCAGCAGCGGGACAGTCGGGGCCAACGTCCTGACTTTC.